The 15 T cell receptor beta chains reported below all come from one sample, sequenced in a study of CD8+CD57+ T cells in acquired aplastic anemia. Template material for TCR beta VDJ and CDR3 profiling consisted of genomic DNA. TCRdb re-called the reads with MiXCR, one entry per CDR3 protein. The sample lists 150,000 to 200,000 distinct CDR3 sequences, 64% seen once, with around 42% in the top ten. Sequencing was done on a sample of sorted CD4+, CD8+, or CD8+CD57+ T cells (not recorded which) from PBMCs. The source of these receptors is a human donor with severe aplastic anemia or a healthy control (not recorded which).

CDR3 DNA sequence: TGCAGCGTGCTAGCGGGGGGGACAGTCTACGAGCAGTACTTC. This gives the protein CSVLAGGTVYEQYF. The chain uses TRBV29-1 and TRBJ2-7; 12 bases are a match to TRBD2. Trimming at V came to 6 bases and at J to 3 bases, leaving 6 bases not matched to a gene. The germline V gene encodes CDR1 SQVTM and CDR2 ANQGSEA. The CDR3 runs to 14 residues.

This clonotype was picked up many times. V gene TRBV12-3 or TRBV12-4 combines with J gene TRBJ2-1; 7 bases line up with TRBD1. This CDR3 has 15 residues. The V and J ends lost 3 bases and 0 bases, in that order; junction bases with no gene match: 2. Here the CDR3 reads CASSLGDSSYNEQFF. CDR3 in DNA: TGTGCCAGCAGTTTGGGGGACAGCTCCTACAATGAGCAGTTCTTC.

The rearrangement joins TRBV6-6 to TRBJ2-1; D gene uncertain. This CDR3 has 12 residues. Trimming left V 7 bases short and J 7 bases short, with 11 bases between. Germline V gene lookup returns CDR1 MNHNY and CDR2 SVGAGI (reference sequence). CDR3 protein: CASNPSMNEQFF. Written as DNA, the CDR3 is TGTGCCAGCAATCCCAGCATGAATGAGCAGTTCTTC.

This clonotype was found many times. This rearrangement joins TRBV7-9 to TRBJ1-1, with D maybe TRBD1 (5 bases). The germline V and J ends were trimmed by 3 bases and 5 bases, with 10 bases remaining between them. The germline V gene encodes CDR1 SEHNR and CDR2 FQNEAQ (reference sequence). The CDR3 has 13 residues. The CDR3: CASSFGGGTEAFF. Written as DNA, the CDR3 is TGTGCCAGCAGCTTCGGGGGGGGGACTGAAGCTTTCTTT.

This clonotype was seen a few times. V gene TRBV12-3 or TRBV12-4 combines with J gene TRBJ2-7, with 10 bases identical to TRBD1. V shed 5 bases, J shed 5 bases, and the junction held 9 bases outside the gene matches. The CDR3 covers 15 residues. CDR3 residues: CASSPGQGWLDEQYF. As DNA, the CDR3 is TGTGCCAGCAGTCCGGGACAGGGGTGGTTGGACGAGCAGTACTTC.

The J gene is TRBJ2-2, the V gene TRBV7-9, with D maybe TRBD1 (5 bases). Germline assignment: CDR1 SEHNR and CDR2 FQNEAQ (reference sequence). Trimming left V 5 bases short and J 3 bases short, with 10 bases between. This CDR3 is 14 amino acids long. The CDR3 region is CASSADRYTGELFF. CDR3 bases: TGTGCCAGCAGCGCCGACAGATACACCGGGGAGCTGTTTTTT.

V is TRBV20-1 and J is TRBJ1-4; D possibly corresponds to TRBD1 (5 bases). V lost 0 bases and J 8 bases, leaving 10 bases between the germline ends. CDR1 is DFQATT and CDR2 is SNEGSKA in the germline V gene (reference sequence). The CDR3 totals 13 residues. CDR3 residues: CSARDPGREKLFF. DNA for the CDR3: TGCAGTGCTAGAGATCCAGGGAGAGAAAAACTGTTTTTT.

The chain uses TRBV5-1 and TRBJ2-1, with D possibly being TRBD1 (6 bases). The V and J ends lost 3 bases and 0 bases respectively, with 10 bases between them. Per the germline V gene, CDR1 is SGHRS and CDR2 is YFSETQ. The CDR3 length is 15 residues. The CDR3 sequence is CASSWTDSSYNEQFF. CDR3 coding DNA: TGCGCCAGCAGCTGGACAGATAGCTCCTACAATGAGCAGTTCTTC.

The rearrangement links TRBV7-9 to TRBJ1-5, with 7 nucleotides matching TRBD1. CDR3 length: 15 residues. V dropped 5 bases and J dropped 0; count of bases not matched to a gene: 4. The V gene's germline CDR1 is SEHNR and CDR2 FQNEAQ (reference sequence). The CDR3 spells CASSRDSHSNQPQHF. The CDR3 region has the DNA TGTGCCAGCAGCCGGGACAGCCATAGCAATCAGCCCCAGCATTTT. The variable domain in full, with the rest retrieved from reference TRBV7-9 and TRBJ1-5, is DTGVSQNPRHKITKRGQNVTFRCDPISEHNRLYWYRQTLGQGPEFLTYFQNEAQLEKSRLLSDRFSAERPKGSFSTLEIQRTEQGDSAMYLCASSRDSHSNQPQHFGDGTRLSIL.

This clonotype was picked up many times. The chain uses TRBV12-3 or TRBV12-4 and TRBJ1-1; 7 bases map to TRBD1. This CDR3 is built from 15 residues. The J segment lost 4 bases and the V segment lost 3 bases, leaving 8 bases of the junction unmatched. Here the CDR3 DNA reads TGTGCCAGCAGTTTCCGACAGGGCGGGAGCACTGAAGCTTTCTTT. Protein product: CASSFRQGGSTEAFF.

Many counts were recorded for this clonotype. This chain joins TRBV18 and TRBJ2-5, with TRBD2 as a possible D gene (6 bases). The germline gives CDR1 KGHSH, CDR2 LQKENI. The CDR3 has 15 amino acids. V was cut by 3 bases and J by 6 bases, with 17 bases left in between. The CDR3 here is CASSPPTGDEKTQYF. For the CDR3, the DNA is TGTGCCAGCTCACCCCCGACGGGGGATGAGAAGACCCAGTACTTC.

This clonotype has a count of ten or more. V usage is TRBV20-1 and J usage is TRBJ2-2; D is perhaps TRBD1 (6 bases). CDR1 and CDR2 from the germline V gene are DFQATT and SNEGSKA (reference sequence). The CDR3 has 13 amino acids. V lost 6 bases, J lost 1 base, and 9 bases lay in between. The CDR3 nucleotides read TGCAGTGCCCCAGGGGTGAACACCGGGGAGCTGTTTTTT. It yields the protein CSAPGVNTGELFF.

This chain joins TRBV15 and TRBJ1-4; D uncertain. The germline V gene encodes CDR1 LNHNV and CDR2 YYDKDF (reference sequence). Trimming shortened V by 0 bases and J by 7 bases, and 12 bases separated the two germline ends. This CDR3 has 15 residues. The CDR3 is CATSRDRLAVEKLFF. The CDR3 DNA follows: TGTGCCACCAGCAGAGATAGGTTGGCAGTTGAAAAACTGTTTTTT.

CDR3 residues: CSVEGLGGRGDTQYF. The CDR3 DNA is TGCAGCGTTGAAGGCCTAGGGGGGCGCGGAGATACGCAGTATTTT. The rearrangement uses TRBV29-1 and TRBJ2-3; D possibly matches TRBD1 or TRBD2 (6 bases each). Germline loops: CDR1 SQVTM, CDR2 ANQGSEA. This CDR3 is 15 amino acids long. The V gene lost 1 base and the J gene lost 5 bases, with 16 bases spanning the gap.

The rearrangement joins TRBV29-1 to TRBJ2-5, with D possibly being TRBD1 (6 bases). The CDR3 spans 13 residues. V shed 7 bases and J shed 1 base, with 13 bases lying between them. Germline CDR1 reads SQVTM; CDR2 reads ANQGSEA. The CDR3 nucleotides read TGCAGCGCCCTACAGGGTTTCCAAGAGACCCAGTACTTC. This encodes CSALQGFQETQYF.